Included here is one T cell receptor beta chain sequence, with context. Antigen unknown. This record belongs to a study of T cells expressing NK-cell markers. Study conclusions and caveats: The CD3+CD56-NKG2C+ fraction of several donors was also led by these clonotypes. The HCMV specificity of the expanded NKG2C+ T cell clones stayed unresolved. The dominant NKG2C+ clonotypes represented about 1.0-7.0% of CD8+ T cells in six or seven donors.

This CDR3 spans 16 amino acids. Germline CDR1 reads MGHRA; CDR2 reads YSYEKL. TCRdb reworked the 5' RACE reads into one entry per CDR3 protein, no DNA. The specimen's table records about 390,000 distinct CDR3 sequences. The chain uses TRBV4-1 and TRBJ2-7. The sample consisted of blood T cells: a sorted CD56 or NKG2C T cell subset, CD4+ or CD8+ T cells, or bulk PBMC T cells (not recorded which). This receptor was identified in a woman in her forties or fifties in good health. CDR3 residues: CASSQVVASDSYEQYF.